One T cell receptor (beta chain) is described in this entry. The ends lost 1 base at V and 1 base at J; junction bases unmatched: 3. Germline CDR1 reads SNHLY; CDR2 reads FYNNEI. This CDR3 is 16 amino acids long. The data belong to a study of blood T cell repertoires in COVID-19. Across the study: The United States, Italy and Spain provided the acute and convalescent COVID-19 samples. T cells, B-cell-depleted T cells, or PBMCs supplied cDNA or gDNA.

Methods used by the authors: Nucleated cell number was recorded as an estimate derived from reference gene primer amplification. Repertoires were generated with immunoSEQ multiplex PCR, while TCRdb's copy carries only in-frame clones and drops some. That table is the source of V, J and clone size, and D and trimming were worked out from the DNA. The table lists about 95,000 clones, approximately 80% of them singletons. The sequenced material came from peripheral blood. V is TRBV2 and J is TRBJ2-2; 7 bases line up with TRBD1. The TCR comes from a human donor in a cohort sampled during active COVID-19. This CDR3 reads CASSEDRGWNTGELFF. As DNA, the CDR3 is TGTGCCAGCAGTGAAGACAGGGGCTGGAACACCGGGGAGCTGTTTTTT.